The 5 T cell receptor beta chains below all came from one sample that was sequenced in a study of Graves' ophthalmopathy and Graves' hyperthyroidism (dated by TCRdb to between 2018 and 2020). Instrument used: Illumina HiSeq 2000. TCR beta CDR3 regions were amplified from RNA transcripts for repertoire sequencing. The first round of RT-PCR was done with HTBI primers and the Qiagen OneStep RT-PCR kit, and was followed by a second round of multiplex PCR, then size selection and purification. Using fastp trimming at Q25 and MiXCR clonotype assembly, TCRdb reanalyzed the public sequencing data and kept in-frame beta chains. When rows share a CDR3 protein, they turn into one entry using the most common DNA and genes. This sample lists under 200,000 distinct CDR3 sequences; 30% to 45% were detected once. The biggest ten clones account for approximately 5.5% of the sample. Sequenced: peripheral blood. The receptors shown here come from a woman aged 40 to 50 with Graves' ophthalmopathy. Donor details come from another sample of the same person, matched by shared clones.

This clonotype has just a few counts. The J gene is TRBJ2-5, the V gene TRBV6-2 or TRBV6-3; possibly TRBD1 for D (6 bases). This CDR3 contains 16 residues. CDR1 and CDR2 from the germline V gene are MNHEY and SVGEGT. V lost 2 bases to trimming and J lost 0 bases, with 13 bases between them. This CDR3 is CASSYDRTEYQETQYF. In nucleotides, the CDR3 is TGTGCCAGCAGTTACGACAGGACCGAATACCAAGAGACCCAGTACTTC.

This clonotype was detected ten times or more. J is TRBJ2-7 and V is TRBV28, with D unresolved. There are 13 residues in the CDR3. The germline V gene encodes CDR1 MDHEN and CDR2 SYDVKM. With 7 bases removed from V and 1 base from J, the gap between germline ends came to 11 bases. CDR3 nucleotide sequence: TGTGCCAGCACCAACAAGTGGTCCTACGAGCAGTACTTC. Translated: CASTNKWSYEQYF.

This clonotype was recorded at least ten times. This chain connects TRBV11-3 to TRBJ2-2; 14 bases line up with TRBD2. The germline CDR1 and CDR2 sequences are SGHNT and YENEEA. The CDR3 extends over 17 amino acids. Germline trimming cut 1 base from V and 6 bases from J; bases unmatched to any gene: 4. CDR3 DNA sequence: TGTGCCAGCAGCTTAGGAGGACTAGCGGGGGGTTCCGGGGAGCTGTTTTTT. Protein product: CASSLGGLAGGSGELFF.

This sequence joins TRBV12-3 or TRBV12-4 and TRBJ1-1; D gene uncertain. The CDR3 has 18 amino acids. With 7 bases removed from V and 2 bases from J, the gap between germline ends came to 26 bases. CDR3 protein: CASTELPAPQTPNTEAFF. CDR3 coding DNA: TGTGCCAGCACCGAACTCCCGGCTCCGCAGACCCCAAACACTGAAGCTTTCTTT.

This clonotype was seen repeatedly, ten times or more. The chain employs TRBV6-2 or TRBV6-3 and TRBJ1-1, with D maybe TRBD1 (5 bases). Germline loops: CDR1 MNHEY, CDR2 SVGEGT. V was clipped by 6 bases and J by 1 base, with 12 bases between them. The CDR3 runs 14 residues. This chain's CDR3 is CASRGVSRNTEAFF. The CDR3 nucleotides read TGTGCCAGCAGGGGGGTCAGCCGGAACACTGAAGCTTTCTTT.